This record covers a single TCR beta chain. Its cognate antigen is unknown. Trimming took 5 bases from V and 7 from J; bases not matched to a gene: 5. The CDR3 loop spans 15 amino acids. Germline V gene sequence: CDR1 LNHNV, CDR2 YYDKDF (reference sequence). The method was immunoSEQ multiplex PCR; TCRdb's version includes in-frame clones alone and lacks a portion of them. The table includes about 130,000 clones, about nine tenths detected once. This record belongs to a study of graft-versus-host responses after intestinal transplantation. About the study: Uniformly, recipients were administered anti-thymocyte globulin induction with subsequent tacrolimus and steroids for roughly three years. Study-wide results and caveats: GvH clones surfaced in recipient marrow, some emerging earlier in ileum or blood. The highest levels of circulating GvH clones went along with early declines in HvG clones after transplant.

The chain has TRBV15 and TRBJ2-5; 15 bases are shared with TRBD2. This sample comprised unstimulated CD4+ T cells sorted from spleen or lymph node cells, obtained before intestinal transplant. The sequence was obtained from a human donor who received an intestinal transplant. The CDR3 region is CATSGWTSGRGTQYF. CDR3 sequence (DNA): TGTGCCACCAGCGGCTGGACTAGCGGGAGGGGGACCCAGTACTTC.